This TCR beta chain was found in a study of response to subunit inactivated influenza vaccine (dated by TCRdb to 2017 to 2018). Background on the whole study: Deep quantitative profiling of the T cell receptor repertoire was used in the study to follow responses to a trivalent subunit inactivated influenza vaccine. General conclusions and limits of the study: The authors suggested that each seasonal influenza vaccination may recruit only a limited number of new T cells.

The protocol used for the library was RT-PCR. Sequencing used an Illumina HiSeq 2500. Through fastp at Q25 and MiXCR, TCRdb rebuilt clones from the public reads, retaining in-frame beta chains. Identical CDR3 proteins give one entry, which carries the most common genes and DNA. This sample lists roughly 570,000 distinct CDR3 sequences; over 10% were detected once. In total, the top ten clones hold around 13% of the sample. Trimming removed 5 bases from V and 3 bases from J, leaving 13 bases between the germline ends. The CDR3 contains 14 residues, cysteine and phenylalanine counted. The DNA shown is the 42-base CDR3, in frame from base 1. CDR1 and CDR2, looked up from the germline V gene, are SGHTA and FQGNSA. This clonotype was recorded a few times. There is no known antigen for this receptor. Per-base quality was not reported, and no clone a single base away is much larger than it. The label giving this sample's time point can be read as: 45 days after influenza vaccine administration.

This specimen was PBMCs from blood, taken more than 35 days after vaccination. The clonotype was recovered from a man aged 45-65 years who received an inactivated influenza vaccine. Donor details come from another sample of the same person, matched by shared clones. The chain uses TRBV7-2 and TRBJ2-5, with the D gene too uncertain to name. For the CDR3, the sequence is CASSPSAPKETQYF. The sequenced DNA: TGTGCCAGCAGCCCCTCAGCACCCAAAGAGACCCAGTACTTC.